The clone carrying this TCR beta chain has more than one count but fewer than ten. TCRdb re-analysed the reads in MiXCR, keeping a single row per CDR3 protein. The data hold 480,000 or so distinct CDR3 sequences, with about 11% observed a single time. This record belongs to a study of T cell repertoires in cytomegalovirus infection. With 4 bases removed from V and 0 bases from J, the gap between germline ends came to 11 bases. In germline, CDR1 is SNHLY, CDR2 FYNNEI. This CDR3 has 15 amino acids. The chain has TRBV2 and TRBJ2-3; D is unresolved. The source is a human donor in good health (CMV status not recorded). Some clones in this sample may be carry-over from other donors' samples. The sample taken for sequencing was PBMCs. CDR3: CASSGAGLSTDTQYF. CDR3 in DNA: TGTGCCAGCAGTGGGGCCGGGTTGAGCACAGATACGCAGTATTTT.